The 10 T cell receptor beta chains given below trace back to one sample, sequenced in a study of blood T cell repertoires in COVID-19. Sequenced by immunoSEQ multiplex PCR; TCRdb stores in-frame clones only, minus some. Here the sample spans around 130,000 clones, over 75% being singletons. The sequenced sample was peripheral blood. These receptors originate from a man aged 35 to 55 with active or convalescent COVID-19.

This clone showed up just a few times. The chain combines TRBV13 with TRBJ1-3, with D uncertain. Germline V gene data show CDR1 as PRHDT and CDR2 as FYEKMQ (reference sequence). The CDR3 consists of 13 residues. Trimming stripped 0 bases from V and 3 bases from J, with 3 bases between. The CDR3 here is CASSLGLGNTIYF. The CDR3 DNA reads TGTGCCAGCAGCTTAGGCCTTGGAAACACCATATATTTT.

The chain combines TRBV27 with TRBJ1-2; no clear D. V gave up 7 bases and J gave up 2 bases, with 17 bases separating them. In germline, CDR1 is MNHEY, CDR2 SMNVEV (reference sequence). The length of the CDR3 is 15 residues. CDR3 sequence (DNA): TGTGCCAGCACCATGGGTTGGGGAGGGAACTATGGCTACACCTTC. Amino acids: CASTMGWGGNYGYTF.

The gene calls are TRBV7-2 and TRBJ2-2; perhaps TRBD2 as D (7 bases). This CDR3 spans 15 amino acids. The germline CDR1 and CDR2 sequences are SGHTA and FQGNSA. V shed 6 bases and J shed 7 bases, with 18 bases lying between them. In nucleotides, the CDR3 is TGTGCCAGCAGAGAAGTGGGGGGGCCTATCGGGGAGCTGTTTTTT. Translation gives CASREVGGPIGELFF.

The chain joins TRBV12-5 to TRBJ2-7; maybe TRBD1 (6 bases). CDR1 LGHNT and CDR2 FRNRAP come from the germline V gene. This CDR3 comprises 13 residues. V was shortened by 6 bases and J by 1 base, with 10 bases between the two germline ends. The CDR3, as DNA: TGTGCTAGTGGGGTGACAGGATCCTACGAGCAGTACTTC. The encoded protein is CASGVTGSYEQYF.

V and J are TRBV9 and TRBJ2-1, with 8 bases matching TRBD2. This CDR3 region has 14 residues. J lost 7 bases, V lost 2 bases, and 5 bases had no gene match. From germline, CDR1 is SGDLS and CDR2 YYNGEE. CDR3 coding DNA: TGTGCCAGCAGCGTGAGCGGGGGTGGGAATGAGCAGTTCTTC. This codes for CASSVSGGGNEQFF. Using reference TRBV9 and TRBJ2-1 for the parts outside the CDR3, the full variable domain is DSGVTQTPKHLITATGQRVTLRCSPRSGDLSVYWYQQSLDQGLQFLIQYYNGEERAKGNILERFSAQQFPDLHSELNLSSLELGDSALYFCASSVSGGGNEQFFGPGTRLTVL.

The CDR3 nucleotides read TGTGCCAGCTCACCACAAGGGGCGACTAGCACAGATACGCAGTATTTT. Its protein product is CASSPQGATSTDTQYF. The chain combines TRBV18 with TRBJ2-3, with D possibly matching TRBD1 (5 bases). Per germline, CDR1 KGHSH and CDR2 LQKENI. Trimming left V 1 base short and J 0 bases short, with 11 bases between. This CDR3 is 16 amino acids long.

The rearrangement joins TRBV30 to TRBJ1-4; the D is unclear. The CDR3 covers 16 residues. Trimming took off 2 bases at V and 1 base at J, with 14 bases between the two ends. The V gene's germline CDR1 is GTSNPN and CDR2 SVGIG (reference sequence). CDR3 region: CAWSLGGRRTNEKLFF. CDR3 coding DNA: TGTGCCTGGAGTTTGGGAGGGAGGCGAACTAATGAAAAACTGTTTTTT.

The chain couples TRBV7-2 to TRBJ1-1, with 7 positions matching TRBD1. V lost 5 bases and J lost 4; bases outside the gene matches: 7. The CDR3 is made up of 14 amino acids. The germline V gene has CDR1 SGHTA and CDR2 FQGNSA. In DNA, the CDR3 is TGTGCCAGCAGCATAAGACAGGGAGGCACTGAAGCTTTCTTT. This sequence encodes CASSIRQGGTEAFF. The full variable domain, in which reference TRBV7-2 and TRBJ1-1 provide the parts outside the CDR3, is GAGVSQSPSNKVTEKGKDVELRCDPISGHTALYWYRQSLGQGLEFLIYFQGNSAPDKSGLPSDRFSAERTGGSVSTLTIQRTQQEDSAVYLCASSIRQGGTEAFFGQGTRLTVV.

The rearrangement uses TRBV3-1 (or the pseudogene TRBV3-2) and TRBJ1-1; maybe TRBD1 (5 bases). Trimming shortened V by 3 bases and J by 4 bases, and 9 bases separated the two germline ends. CDR3 length equals 13 residues. Per germline, CDR1 LGHDT and CDR2 YNNKEL (reference sequence). CDR3 loop: CASSQHQGTEAFF. The CDR3 DNA reads TGTGCCAGCAGCCAGCACCAGGGCACTGAAGCTTTCTTT.

The CDR3, as DNA: TGTGCCAGCAGCCTAAGACAGGGGAACACCGGGGAGCTGTTTTTT. Protein sequence: CASSLRQGNTGELFF. The rearrangement uses TRBV7-3 and TRBJ2-2; 7 positions agree with TRBD1. Trimming cost V 5 bases and J 1 base; bases outside gene matches: 4. Germline CDR1 and CDR2: SGHTA and FQGTGA. The CDR3 spans 15 residues. The full variable domain, rest sourced from reference TRBV7-3 and TRBJ2-2, is GAGVSQTPSNKVTEKGKYVELRCDPISGHTALYWYRQSLGQGPEFLIYFQGTGAADDSGLPNDRFFAVRPEGSVSTLKIQRTERGDSAVYLCASSLRQGNTGELFFGEGSRLTVL.